What follows is one TCR beta chain and its context. The source of the sample is a study of blood T cell repertoires in COVID-19. Study-level information: Both acute and convalescent COVID-19 samples were obtained from the United States, Italy and Spain. The analysed material was cDNA or gDNA that came from T cells, B-cell-depleted T cells, or PBMCs.

Original processing methods: Estimates of nucleated cell counts were drawn from the amplification of reference gene primers. TCRdb's table, derived via immunoSEQ multiplex PCR, lists solely in-frame clones and lacks some. D and trimming were read from the DNA, whereas the V and J calls and clone size are those reported in that table. Of hundreds of thousands of clones listed, more than 75% are singletons. CDR1 and CDR2 (germline): MNHEY, SVGAGI. The CDR3 is 13 amino acids. Trimming took 8 bases from V and 6 from J; bases not matched to a gene: 9. The chain combines TRBV6-5 with TRBJ1-2, with TRBD1 matching over 7 bases. The sequenced sample was peripheral blood. This receptor was identified in a man aged 55 to 70 who had recovered from COVID-19. DNA of the CDR3: TGTGCCAGCTCCGACAGGGAGGCTAATGGCTACACCTTC. It is translated as CASSDREANGYTF.